This T cell receptor (beta chain) comes out of a study of cytomegalovirus exposure and HLA in healthy donors listed by TCRdb under 2017. Describing the broader study: According to an earlier analysis of 587 of the donors, some 170 million T cells yielded roughly 110 million unique TCR beta sequences and 276 Gb of sequence data. Roughly 300 gigabases of sequencing data and 80 million or so unique TCR sequences were included in an early release covering over 600 HLA-typed donors. Of the roughly 400 genotyped donors, 65% to 90% fell in the genetic ancestry cluster associated with self-reported Caucasian donors. The study was designed to test whether signatures of past pathogen exposure could be identified by cataloging public T cell receptors. The T cell repertoires of some 670 subjects were profiled by immunosequencing and related to cytomegalovirus serostatus. In addition to the first cohort of approximately 670 subjects, a separate validation cohort of 100 to 150 different subjects was used. To predict cytomegalovirus infection status, the study combined high-throughput TCR immunosequencing, statistical association of individual TCRs with disease status, and machine learning. A later analysis re-examined previously published TCR beta repertoires from roughly 650 donors and added high-resolution HLA genotyping to investigate patterns of TCR occurrence. The later analysis used no new phenotypic data to find candidate immune exposures, relying instead on TCR beta sequences and their occurrence across donors. In an earlier analysis of roughly 540 of the donors, high-throughput TCR beta sequencing was used to judge whether each TCR beta V gene segment behaved as functional or pseudogenic. Donor age, sex, ethnicity and CMV serostatus were compiled together with the repertoire data. Genome-wide SNP genotypes for about three fifths of the roughly 700 donors were used in a later genetic analysis, which treated that subset as a discovery cohort. Every discovery cohort repertoire had been produced on one sequencing platform. HLA typing covered class I and class II loci at four-digit resolution. The number of donors typed differed by locus, with roughly 620-640 for A, B, C, DRB1 and DQB1, more than 500 for DQA1, 600 to 610 for DPA1, and about 450 for DPB1. Several DR-DQ haplotypes were handled as single units for association and clustering because linkage in the cohort was strong. Among some 410 genotyped donors of the cohort, an average of around 240,000 unique TCR beta nucleotide sequences were sequenced per donor, 15% to 20% of them non-productive. Study-level results and caveats: The 87-base-pair reads could not distinguish some IMGT-functional V segments, including TRBV6-2 and TRBV6-3, so those segments were excluded. A cluster of highly shared sequence variants was judged likely to represent a technical artifact of the sequencing pipeline. A later genetic analysis reported fewer N-insertions in productive TCRs among donors in an Asian-associated ancestry cluster than the approximately 700-donor mean. An association between a missense DCLRE1C variant and V-gene and J-gene trimming of TCR beta chains was found in a later genetic analysis and replicated in an independent cohort. In a later analysis, most CMV-associated TCR beta chains were found to appear HLA-restricted, with HLA associations seemingly driven largely by CMV exposure. In vitro tests confirmed that a few of the cytomegalovirus-associated TCR beta chains recognize cytomegalovirus antigens. Some 16 rarely observed V segments, including chromosome 9 orphons, were excluded from the earlier analysis of a few hundred of the donors because counts were too low. A further reported finding was that TCR beta sequences accurately predicted the HLA-A and HLA-B alleles for most subjects in the first cohort. Linkage disequilibrium might explain the correlated functional status among segregating V segments, but an unknown experimental factor could not be ruled out. Strong co-occurrence of HLA alleles, especially DR and DQ, made assigning TCR associations to individual alleles difficult. According to a later analysis, parvovirus B19, influenza, CMV and Epstein-Barr virus appeared linked to several top co-occurrence clusters. In a later analysis, TCR association rates were found to vary across HLA loci, with the most associated TCRs seen for DRB1 alleles and the fewest for HLA-C alleles. The authors suggested that the approach could potentially be generalized to other disease states and immunological phenotypes. Most TCR sequences were seen in very few donors, while some public TCRs were found in many individuals. Because HLA typing was unavailable for some donors at each locus, only the typed subset was used in association tests. For the cohort, immune exposure information was limited to CMV serostatus. At a false discovery rate of 0.05, a later analysis linked under 20,000 TCR beta sequences to specific HLA alleles. The classifier was reported to diagnose cytomegalovirus status with high specificity and sensitivity in both the original and validation cohorts. Presence/absence analyses assumed roughly uniform sequencing depth across donors, an assumption that may not hold. In an earlier analysis of some 540 of the donors, most TCR beta V segments appeared in productive rearrangements about 90% or about 30% of the time, broadly matching IMGT annotations. Compared with equally common non-associated chains, HLA-associated TCR beta chains in a later analysis were more clonally expanded and had lower generation probabilities. The study listed approximately 160 TCR beta chains as associated with cytomegalovirus. In this cohort, only TCR beta chains were sequenced, and detectable features were limited by the absence of alpha or paired-chain data.

From the cysteine up to the phenylalanine, the CDR3 has a length of 14 residues. Here the CDR3 DNA is all that survives: 42 bases in frame from base 1. The germline V gene (reference sequence) specifies MNHEY as CDR1 and SMNVEV as CDR2. V loses 8 bases of germline sequence and J loses 1 base, and the interval between the two ends is 9 bases. With regard to this clone: Its recognized antigen is unknown. Base quality data are lacking; no much larger clone is found one base away.

To prepare the library, the immunoSEQ multiplex PCR assay was applied. A mixture of 60 forward primers for TCR Vbeta segments and 13 reverse primers for TCR Jbeta segments was used in the multiplex PCR. A multiplex PCR assay on genomic DNA amplified the CDR3 region of rearranged TCR beta genes. Amplified TCR beta libraries were sequenced as 87-base-pair reads on the Illumina HiSeq System. The authors' analysis ran thus. In a later analysis, roughly 80 million unique TCR beta chains were counted across the roughly 700 repertoires, and roughly 11 million of these chains were shared by at least two donors. Raw reads were error-corrected and collapsed into unique sequences with a nearest-neighbor algorithm that merged closely related sequences to remove PCR and sequencing errors. CDR3 sequences were aligned to IMGT reference sequences to assign V, D and J gene segments. For a sequence to be retained, at least a six-nucleotide match to both a V gene segment and a J gene segment was required. A rearrangement was called productive if the CDR3 had no stop codons and remained in frame with V and J, and every other rearrangement was called non-productive. Following IMGT convention, CDR3 was defined as the stretch from the second conserved V-encoded cysteine up to the conserved J-encoded phenylalanine. In an earlier analysis of roughly 610 of the donors, sequences lacking an unambiguous match to a single V gene segment were excluded. In an earlier analysis of 587 of the donors, a V segment was called functional when productive rearrangements were above 56.7%, and segregating when the standard deviation between donors exceeded 5%. A statistical classification framework was developed to diagnose cytomegalovirus status using the catalog of TCR beta chain sequences. A later analysis assigned V and J genes by comparing TCR nucleotide sequences with IMGT/GENE-DB human TR gene sequences. A later analysis assigned CDR3 sequences and most-parsimonious VDJ recombination scenarios with the TCRdist pipeline. A later analysis defined each TCR beta chain by its CDR3 amino acid sequence plus V-gene family, and excluded reads lacking a unique V-gene family. To address suspected cross-contamination and a sequencing artifact, a later analysis removed roughly 640 highly shared, low-generation-probability nucleotide sequences. In a later analysis, a clonal expansion index for each public chain was calculated from normalized within-repertoire ranks of inferred template counts. Generation probabilities in a later analysis came from a VDJ recombination model fitted to out-of-frame rearrangements, and those results were checked against IGoR. A later analysis scored TCR-TCR, TCR-HLA and TCR-CMV co-occurrence with hypergeometric tests, applying a repertoire-size bias correction to TCR pairs. To estimate false discovery rates, a later analysis permuted the HLA or CMV assignments 20 times. In a later analysis, co-occurring TCRs were grouped using DBSCAN, and TCRdist sequence similarity was added for clustering within HLA-allele-positive subsets. Repertoires with fewer than 30,000 or more than 120,000 public chains were left out of co-occurrence clustering, as were a few repertoires with anomalous nucleotide sharing. This is the immuneACCESS table as TCRdb keeps it, with only in-frame sequences that have V and J called. A part of the clones is gone; compared with another copy, unresolved V genes explain less than half, and the rest is unexplained. V, J and clone size derive from that table, while D and trimming were established from the DNA sequence. The sample table lists 300,000 or so clones, approximately 84% of them with a count of one. The ten largest make up roughly 2% of the sample.

The cohort consisted of some 670 healthy bone marrow donors. At the time of sampling, all cohort members were nominally healthy, though unrecorded immune exposures were likely present. The donor tested CMV seropositive, placing the donor among the approximately 290 seropositive members of the cohort. Each donor provided a peripheral blood sample, and peripheral blood mononuclear cells were used for TCR beta sequencing. Genomic DNA was extracted from the blood cell samples with the Qiagen DNeasy Blood Extraction Kit. Sequencing was carried out using PBMCs. The source of this sequence is a middle-aged woman in good health and CMV-seropositive. The chain is made from TRBV27 and TRBJ1-6; perhaps TRBD1 is the D gene, with 6 bases matching. The CDR3: CASRTDSYNSPLHF. In nucleotide form, the sequence is TGTGCCAGCCGGACAGATTCCTATAATTCACCCCTCCACTTT.